The T cell receptor beta chain described here comes from a study of cytomegalovirus exposure and HLA in healthy donors. The wider study: In a later analysis, it was reported that the roughly 130 validation repertoires had been produced on the same platform as the 500 to 850 repertoires belonging to the first cohort.

Generated by immunoSEQ multiplex PCR, the TCRdb table keeps only in-frame clones and is missing some. The data hold over 150,000 clones, with about 89% observed a single time. An approximately 120-subject validation cohort, separate from the approximately 670-subject first cohort, supplied the donors. The clonotype originates from a woman aged 18 to 35 in good health and CMV-seropositive. Sequencing input: PBMCs.

CDR3 sequence: CASSSRQLQGNEQYF. As DNA, the CDR3 is TGTGCCAGCAGCTCGAGACAGCTCCAGGGGAACGAGCAGTACTTC. The chain has TRBV7-2 and TRBJ2-7, with a weak D call TRBD1 (6 bases). Germline CDR1 SGHTA, CDR2 FQGNSA. This CDR3 is built from 15 residues. The V end was cut by 4 bases, the J end by 5 bases, with 18 bases between. The full variable domain, in which reference TRBV7-2 and TRBJ2-7 provide the parts outside the CDR3, is GAGVSQSPSNKVTEKGKDVELRCDPISGHTALYWYRQSLGQGLEFLIYFQGNSAPDKSGLPSDRFSAERTGGSVSTLTIQRTQQEDSAVYLCASSSRQLQGNEQYFGPGTRLTVT.